This T cell receptor (beta chain) derives from a study of blood T cell repertoires in COVID-19. For the study at large: Samples taken during acute and convalescent COVID-19 were collected in the United States, Italy and Spain. From T cells, B-cell-depleted T cells, or PBMCs came the material, which was cDNA or gDNA.

The CDR3 is 15 residues long. The J segment lost 0 bases and the V segment lost 5 bases, leaving 5 bases of the junction unmatched. Germline CDR1 and CDR2: SGHVS and FQNEAQ. Under the authors' procedure: Estimation of nucleated cell counts was performed using reference gene primer amplification. The table came from immunoSEQ multiplex PCR; TCRdb's copy has only in-frame clones and leaves some out. The DNA was the basis for D and trimming; V, J and clone size are from that table. This sample has 300,000 to 400,000 clones, with more than 75% found just once. Sequencing was done on a sample of peripheral blood. The chain combines TRBV7-8 with TRBJ1-1, with 8 bases that match TRBD1. The receptor was isolated from a woman under 30 who had recovered from COVID-19. CDR3 in amino acids: CASSHRQGLNTEAFF. The CDR3 DNA reads TGTGCCAGCAGCCATCGACAGGGGTTGAACACTGAAGCTTTCTTT.